The 32 T cell receptor beta chains reported below all come from one sample, sequenced in a study of CD8 T cells in ankylosing spondylitis. TCRdb analysed the 5' RACE reads with MiXCR anew, one entry per CDR3 protein. The table records 150,000 to 200,000 distinct CDR3 sequences, approximately 13% of them present only once. Sample: blood, either unsorted or a sorted T cell fraction (not recorded which). All receptors derive from a female donor with ankylosing spondylitis or in good health (not recorded which).

This clonotype was detected many times. V usage is TRBV29-1 and J usage is TRBJ2-2; D is possibly TRBD2 (5 bases). The CDR3 is 12 residues long. The V gene lost 6 bases and the J gene lost 5 bases, with 10 bases spanning the gap. Germline loops: CDR1 SQVTM, CDR2 ANQGSEA. CDR3 sequence: CSVTAETGELFF. DNA for the CDR3: TGCAGCGTAACAGCGGAAACCGGGGAGCTGTTTTTT.

This clonotype was counted many times. The chain combines TRBV6-2 or TRBV6-3 with TRBJ2-1, with D perhaps given as TRBD1 or TRBD2 (5 bases each). The CDR3 is made up of 16 amino acids. The V end lost 6 bases, the J end lost 0 bases, and 15 bases lay between the germline ends. CDR1 is MNHEY and CDR2 is SVGEGT in the germline V gene. In DNA, the CDR3 is TGTGCCAGCAGCTGGGACCGAAAGAGCTCCTACAATGAGCAGTTCTTC. This gives the protein CASSWDRKSSYNEQFF.

The chain has TRBV27 and TRBJ2-7; D is uncertain. The CDR3 extends over 14 amino acids. Germline V lookup: CDR1 MNHEY, CDR2 SMNVEV (reference sequence). Trimming removed 6 bases at V and 6 bases at J, with 18 bases between. CDR3 DNA sequence: TGTGCCAGCAGCCCGCGTGATCCTCCGCTCGAGCAGTACTTC. It yields the protein CASSPRDPPLEQYF.

Concerning this clonotype: This may come from a read error, since a much larger clone is one base off. V usage is TRBV27 and J usage is TRBJ2-5, with D maybe TRBD1 (5 bases). CDR3 length: 14 amino acids. The V gene's germline CDR1 is MNHEY and CDR2 SMNVEV (reference sequence). The CDR3 loop is CPSSYTGTRETQYF. The CDR3 DNA follows: TGTCCCAGCAGTTATACAGGAACAAGGGAGACCCAGTACTTC.

This chain uses TRBV12-3 or TRBV12-4 with TRBJ2-7; D is unresolved. Trimming took off 2 bases at V and 6 bases at J, with 14 bases between the two ends. The CDR3 runs to 14 residues. The CDR3 nucleotides read TGTGCCAGCAGTTTAATATCCCCCGGCGGCGAGCAGTACTTC. Encoded protein: CASSLISPGGEQYF.

In its sample, this clonotype was seen many times. The chain recombines TRBV20-1 with TRBJ1-5, with 10 nucleotides matching TRBD1. V shed 7 bases and J 11 bases; nucleotides not matched to a gene: 8. CDR1 and CDR2 from the germline V gene are DFQATT and SNEGSKA (reference sequence). The CDR3 is 12 amino acids. The CDR3 bases are TGCAGTGGCGGACAGGGGGACGTGGCCCAGCATTTT. It encodes CSGGQGDVAQHF.

In this sample, this clonotype turned up many times. The gene calls are TRBV20-1 and TRBJ2-1; the match to TRBD2 covers 8 bases. Trimming removed 2 bases from V and 10 bases from J; junction bases left unmatched: 16. The CDR3 runs 16 residues. Germline CDR1 and CDR2: DFQATT and SNEGSKA (reference sequence). The CDR3, as DNA: TGCAGTGCTAGATCCAGTGGGCTAGCGGGCGGAAGGGAGCAGTTCTTC. Translating gives CSARSSGLAGGREQFF.

This clonotype was recorded many times. The chain is built from TRBV6-5 and TRBJ2-7; TRBD1 is a possible D gene (6 bases). The V end lost 1 base, the J end lost 8 bases, and 9 bases lay between the germline ends. Germline CDR1 reads MNHEY; CDR2 reads SVGAGI. The CDR3 length is 12 residues. The CDR3 nucleotides are TGTGCCAGCAGTTACTATCAGGGGAAGCAGTACTTC. Translating gives CASSYYQGKQYF.

This clonotype was detected a few times. CDR3 bases: TGTGCCACCAGCAGAGTCGTCTTTTCCGAGCAGTACTTC. As protein: CATSRVVFSEQYF. The J gene is TRBJ2-7, the V gene TRBV15, with no clear D. The germline gives CDR1 LNHNV, CDR2 YYDKDF (reference sequence). The CDR3 has 13 amino acids. V was cut by 1 base and J by 6 bases, with 10 bases left in between.

This clonotype showed up many times. The V gene is TRBV10-3, the J gene TRBJ2-7; 7 nucleotides align to TRBD1. CDR1 ENHRY and CDR2 SYGVKD come from the germline V gene. The CDR3 extends over 17 amino acids. With V trimmed by 2 bases and J by 4 bases, 14 bases remained unmatched. Written as DNA, the CDR3 is TGTGCCATCAGTGAGCCGGGGAAGGGGGCGTCTATTTACGAGCAGTACTTC. Its protein is CAISEPGKGASIYEQYF.

This clonotype was recorded a few times. The chain combines TRBV4-3 with TRBJ2-2; weak D call: TRBD1 (6 bases). Between the trimmed V and J ends, which lost 0 bases and 6 bases, there was a span of 17 bases. The CDR3 runs to 17 residues. In germline, CDR1 is LGHNA, CDR2 YSLEER. The CDR3 DNA is TGCGCCAGCAGCCAAGACTGGCAGGGGAAGGACGCCGGGGAGCTGTTTTTT. It specifies CASSQDWQGKDAGELFF.

Note on this clonotype: A much bigger clone sits one base away, suggesting this may be a read error. The chain uses TRBV9 and TRBJ2-7; TRBD1 aligns across 7 bases. TRBJ2-1 matches the DNA end more closely, so the J call is doubtful. Germline V lookup: CDR1 SGDLS, CDR2 YYNGEE. The CDR3 has 12 amino acids. The CDR3 sequence is CASSFRQGRQFF. The CDR3 DNA reads TGTGCCAGCAGCTTTCGACAGGGAAGGCAGTTCTTC.

This chain joins TRBV28 and TRBJ1-5, with TRBD1 identical over 7 bases. Germline assignment: CDR1 MDHEN and CDR2 SYDVKM. V shed 4 bases and J 3 bases; nucleotides not matched to a gene: 15. The CDR3 contains 18 residues. CDR3 sequence (DNA): TGTGCCAGCAGTTCCTACTGGCCCCGACAGGGACCCAATCAGCCCCAGCATTTT. Translation: CASSSYWPRQGPNQPQHF.

This chain uses TRBV6-2 or TRBV6-3 with TRBJ2-7; 8 nucleotides agree with TRBD2. V lost 0 bases, J lost 0 bases, and 4 bases stayed unmatched. The germline V gene encodes CDR1 MNHEY and CDR2 SVGEGT. The CDR3 sequence is 16 residues long. CDR3 DNA sequence: TGTGCCAGCAGTTACTCGGGTAGCGGGAACTCCTACGAGCAGTACTTC. Its translation: CASSYSGSGNSYEQYF.

This clonotype has a handful of counts. V and J are TRBV27 and TRBJ2-1; 11 positions agree with TRBD2. The CDR3 spans 14 residues. V shed 11 bases, J shed 3 bases, and the junction held 6 bases outside the gene matches. Germline lookup yields CDR1 MNHEY and CDR2 SMNVEV (reference sequence). CDR3 nucleotides: TGTGCCGCAGGACTAGCGGGTTACTACAATGAGCAGTTCTTC. Amino acids: CAAGLAGYYNEQFF.

J is TRBJ2-7 and V is TRBV5-8; unclear D gene. V was pared by 1 base and J by 3 bases, with 8 bases between. The CDR3 is 13 amino acids. In germline, CDR1 is SGHTS, CDR2 YDEGEE. CDR3 loop: CASSLSADYEQYF. The CDR3 DNA is TGTGCCAGCAGCTTGTCGGCCGACTACGAGCAGTACTTC.

This clonotype came up many times. The CDR3 nucleotides are TGCAGTGCGGGGTCCGGGACAAGGGCTTACAATGAGCAGTTCTTC. It is translated as CSAGSGTRAYNEQFF. V and J are TRBV20-1 and TRBJ2-1, with D tentatively TRBD1 (6 bases). The V and J ends lost 6 bases and 4 bases respectively, with 19 bases between them. The germline gives CDR1 DFQATT, CDR2 SNEGSKA (reference sequence). This CDR3 has 15 residues.

This clonotype was counted ten times or more. The V call is TRBV27, the J call TRBJ1-1; the D is unclear. Germline V CDR1 and CDR2: MNHEY, SMNVEV (reference sequence). V was cut by 3 bases and J by 7 bases, with 30 bases left in between. The length of the CDR3 is 19 residues. CDR3 region: CASSFSPVGVTLNGVEAFF. CDR3 nucleotide sequence: TGTGCCAGCAGTTTTTCCCCAGTCGGCGTCACATTGAACGGCGTTGAAGCTTTCTTT.

This clonotype was picked up a small number of times. V and J are TRBV3-1 and TRBJ2-1; D gene uncertain. Germline-derived CDR1 and CDR2 are LGHDT and YNNKEL (reference sequence). Between the trimmed V and J ends, which lost 8 bases and 4 bases, there was a span of 24 bases. CDR3 size: 17 residues. The chain's CDR3 is CASCPSGTPSSYNEQFF. The DNA for the CDR3 is TGTGCCAGCTGCCCCTCAGGAACCCCGAGCTCTTACAATGAGCAGTTCTTC.

At least ten counts were recorded for this clonotype. The chain carries TRBV12-3 or TRBV12-4 and TRBJ2-1; the match to TRBD2 covers 9 bases. The CDR3 is made up of 17 amino acids. J lost 9 bases, V lost 6 bases, and 18 bases had no gene match. This chain's CDR3 is CASSYYPLGGRAGEQFF. CDR3 nucleotide sequence: TGTGCCAGCAGCTACTACCCTCTCGGCGGGAGGGCCGGTGAGCAGTTCTTC.

This clonotype was found many times. The genes are TRBV7-9 and TRBJ2-1; tentative D call: TRBD2 (6 bases). This CDR3 spans 15 amino acids. Per the germline V gene, CDR1 is SEHNR and CDR2 is FQNEAQ (reference sequence). V was pared by 5 bases and J by 4 bases, with 15 bases between. The CDR3 loop is CASSHRDWSYNEQFF. The CDR3 DNA reads TGTGCCAGCAGCCACCGGGACTGGTCGTACAATGAGCAGTTCTTC.

This clonotype appeared many times. The rearrangement joins TRBV5-1 to TRBJ2-3; D is unresolved. V lost 5 bases and J 1 base, leaving 11 bases between the germline ends. The V gene's germline CDR1 is SGHRS and CDR2 YFSETQ. This CDR3 spans 14 amino acids. CDR3 bases: TGCGCCAGCAGACCGGGCGGAGGCACAGATACGCAGTATTTT. This gives the protein CASRPGGGTDTQYF.

This clonotype has at least ten counts. This chain connects TRBV6-1 to TRBJ1-4; D call uncertain. The CDR3 spans 14 residues. Germline assignment: CDR1 MNHNS and CDR2 SASEGT. V was clipped by 3 bases and J by 7 bases, with 12 bases between them. Here the CDR3 reads CASSERWEGEKLFF. The CDR3 nucleotides read TGTGCCAGCAGTGAGCGGTGGGAGGGTGAAAAACTGTTTTTT.

This clonotype has a count of ten or more. The J gene is TRBJ1-5, the V gene TRBV12-3 or TRBV12-4; 10 bases fit TRBD1. The CDR3 has 14 amino acids. The V gene end was trimmed by 5 bases and the J gene end by 7 bases; junction bases not matched to a gene: 5. CDR3 DNA sequence: TGTGCCAGCAGTGGGGACAGGGGCAGGCAGCCCCAGCATTTT. Amino acids: CASSGDRGRQPQHF.

This clonotype has a count of ten or more. The chain uses TRBV10-3 and TRBJ1-5, with D perhaps matching TRBD1 (6 bases). This CDR3 comprises 14 residues. Germline CDR1 and CDR2: ENHRY and SYGVKD. V gave up 6 bases and J gave up 6 bases, with 15 bases separating them. DNA for the CDR3: TGTGCCATCAGCGAGGACAGCCCCGGTCAGCCCCAGCATTTT. It specifies CAISEDSPGQPQHF.

At least ten counts were recorded for this clonotype. This chain connects TRBV9 to TRBJ1-5; 8 nucleotides align to TRBD1. This CDR3 is 15 amino acids long. Germline assignment: CDR1 SGDLS and CDR2 YYNGEE. V lost 0 bases, J lost 5 bases, and 4 bases stayed unmatched. Here the CDR3 reads CASSVEGTGDQPQHF. In nucleotides, the CDR3 is TGTGCCAGCAGCGTAGAGGGGACAGGAGATCAGCCCCAGCATTTT.

This clonotype was recorded at least ten times. V usage is TRBV28 and J usage is TRBJ1-1; D unclear. Trimming took off 8 bases at V and 6 bases at J, with 10 bases between the two ends. Germline values: CDR1 MDHEN, CDR2 SYDVKM. The CDR3 totals 11 residues. The CDR3 sequence: CASGTGPEAFF. Written as DNA, the CDR3 is TGTGCCAGCGGTACTGGGCCTGAAGCTTTCTTT.

This clonotype was found a few times. The chain has TRBV7-9 and TRBJ2-1; D ambiguous. This CDR3 has 12 amino acids. The V end was cut by 4 bases, the J end by 8 bases, with 9 bases between. The germline V gene has CDR1 SEHNR and CDR2 FQNEAQ (reference sequence). The CDR3 spells CASSYEVDEQFF. The CDR3 region has the DNA TGTGCCAGCAGCTACGAAGTTGATGAGCAGTTCTTC.

There are a few counts of this clonotype. The chain couples TRBV7-9 to TRBJ2-2; D is unresolved. The CDR3 contains 10 residues. The V end was cut by 8 bases, the J end by 7 bases, with 5 bases between. Germline V gene data show CDR1 as SEHNR and CDR2 as FQNEAQ (reference sequence). The CDR3 coding sequence is TGTGCCAGCGGCGACGGGGAGCTGTTTTTT. Translation: CASGDGELFF.

This clonotype was counted at least ten times. This chain joins TRBV20-1 and TRBJ1-2, with TRBD1 as a possible D gene (6 bases). The CDR3 is made up of 14 amino acids. Trimming pared 4 bases from V and 2 bases from J, leaving 14 bases between. Germline values: CDR1 DFQATT, CDR2 SNEGSKA (reference sequence). CDR3: CSAKERGENYGYTF. CDR3 DNA sequence: TGCAGTGCTAAAGAGAGGGGGGAAAACTATGGCTACACCTTC.

Ten or more counts support this clonotype. This chain links TRBV12-3 or TRBV12-4 with TRBJ1-4; possible D gene TRBD1, 5 bases. V was shortened by 7 bases and J by 4 bases, with 13 bases between the two germline ends. The CDR3 sequence is 14 residues long. The CDR3 DNA reads TGTGCCAGCAAAGGGACGGCGCTTAATGAAAAACTGTTTTTT. Translation gives CASKGTALNEKLFF.

Regarding this clonotype: Possible read error: a much larger clone is one base away. The final CDR3 position lacks the conserved phenylalanine or tryptophan, pointing to a likely read error. The gene calls are TRBV7-8 and TRBJ1-5; tentatively, D is TRBD1 (5 bases). The germline gives CDR1 SGHVS, CDR2 FQNEAQ. The length of the CDR3 is 17 residues. Trimming removed 4 bases at V and 1 base at J, with 17 bases between. The CDR3 sequence is CASSSLGRGRSNQPQHS. CDR3 DNA: TGTGCCAGCAGCTCACTAGGGCGGGGCCGGAGCAATCAGCCCCAGCATTCT.